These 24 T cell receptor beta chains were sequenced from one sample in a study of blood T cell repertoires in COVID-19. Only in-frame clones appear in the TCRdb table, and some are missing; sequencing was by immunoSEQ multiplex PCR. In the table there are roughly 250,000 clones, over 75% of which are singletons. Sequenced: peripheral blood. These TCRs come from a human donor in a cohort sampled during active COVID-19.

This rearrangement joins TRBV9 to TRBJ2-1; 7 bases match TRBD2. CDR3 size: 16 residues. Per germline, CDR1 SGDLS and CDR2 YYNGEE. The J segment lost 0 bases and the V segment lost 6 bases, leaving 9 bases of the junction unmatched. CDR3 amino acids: CASTPGSGNSYNEQFF. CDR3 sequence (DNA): TGTGCCAGCACCCCGGGGAGCGGGAACTCCTACAATGAGCAGTTCTTC.

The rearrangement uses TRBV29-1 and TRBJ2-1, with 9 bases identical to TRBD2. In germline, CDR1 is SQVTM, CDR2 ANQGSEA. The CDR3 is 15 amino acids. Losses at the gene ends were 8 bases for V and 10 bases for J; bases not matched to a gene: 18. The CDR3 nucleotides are TGCAGCTACCGCAGGACGGCGGGGGGGCAGTGGGAGCAGTTCTTC. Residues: CSYRRTAGGQWEQFF.

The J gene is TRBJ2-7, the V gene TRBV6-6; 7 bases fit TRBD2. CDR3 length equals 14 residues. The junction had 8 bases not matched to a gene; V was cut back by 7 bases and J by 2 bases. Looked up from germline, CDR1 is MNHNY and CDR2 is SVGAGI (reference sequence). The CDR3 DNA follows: TGTGCCAGCATCTCCGGGGGGTCAACCTACGAGCAGTACTTC. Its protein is CASISGGSTYEQYF.

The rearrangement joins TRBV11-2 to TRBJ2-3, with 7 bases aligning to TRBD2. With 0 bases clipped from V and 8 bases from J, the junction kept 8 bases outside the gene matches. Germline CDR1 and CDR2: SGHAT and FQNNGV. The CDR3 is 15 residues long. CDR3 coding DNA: TGTGCCAGCAGCTTAGAGTCCGGGGGGTGGGGTACGCAGTATTTT. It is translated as CASSLESGGWGTQYF. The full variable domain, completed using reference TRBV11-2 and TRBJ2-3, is EAGVAQSPRYKIIEKRQSVAFWCNPISGHATLYWYQQILGQGPKLLIQFQNNGVVDDSQLPKDRFSAERLKGVDSTLKIQPAKLEDSAVYLCASSLESGGWGTQYFGPGTRLTVL.

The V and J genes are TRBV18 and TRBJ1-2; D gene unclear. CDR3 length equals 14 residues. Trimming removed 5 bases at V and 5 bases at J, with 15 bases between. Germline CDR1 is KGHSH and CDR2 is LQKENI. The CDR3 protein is CASSSLAGSYGYTF. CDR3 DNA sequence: TGTGCCAGCTCATCACTTGCGGGTTCGTATGGCTACACCTTC.

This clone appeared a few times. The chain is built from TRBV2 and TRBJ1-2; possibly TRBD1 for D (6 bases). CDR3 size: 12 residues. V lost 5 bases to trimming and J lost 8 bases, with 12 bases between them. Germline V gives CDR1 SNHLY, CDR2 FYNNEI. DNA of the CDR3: TGTGCCAGCAGTATTAACAGGGAAGGCTACACCTTC. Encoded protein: CASSINREGYTF. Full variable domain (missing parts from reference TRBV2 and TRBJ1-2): EPEVTQTPSHQVTQMGQEVILRCVPISNHLYFYWYRQILGQKVEFLVSFYNNEISEKSEIFDDQFSVERPDGSNFTLKIRSTKLEDSAMYFCASSINREGYTFGSGTRLTVV.

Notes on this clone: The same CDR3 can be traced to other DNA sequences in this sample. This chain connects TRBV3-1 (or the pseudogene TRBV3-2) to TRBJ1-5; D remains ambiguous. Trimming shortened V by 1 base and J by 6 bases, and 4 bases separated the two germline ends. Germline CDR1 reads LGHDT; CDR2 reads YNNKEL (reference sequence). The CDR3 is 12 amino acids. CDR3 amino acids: CASSQGPQPQHF. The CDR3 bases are TGTGCCAGCAGCCAAGGGCCTCAGCCCCAGCATTTT.

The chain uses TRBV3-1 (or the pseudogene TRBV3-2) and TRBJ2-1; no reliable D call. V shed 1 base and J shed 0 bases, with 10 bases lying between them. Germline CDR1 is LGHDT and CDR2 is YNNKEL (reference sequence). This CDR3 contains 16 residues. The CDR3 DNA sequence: TGTGCCAGCAGCCAAGGTCCCTCGAGCTCCTACAATGAGCAGTTCTTC. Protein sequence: CASSQGPSSSYNEQFF.

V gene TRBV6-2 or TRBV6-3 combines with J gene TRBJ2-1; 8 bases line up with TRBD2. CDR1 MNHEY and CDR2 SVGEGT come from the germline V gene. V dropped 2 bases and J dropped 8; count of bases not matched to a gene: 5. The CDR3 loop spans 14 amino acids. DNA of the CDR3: TGTGCCAGCAGTTACCCGGGGGGGACATATGAGCAGTTCTTC. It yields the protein CASSYPGGTYEQFF.

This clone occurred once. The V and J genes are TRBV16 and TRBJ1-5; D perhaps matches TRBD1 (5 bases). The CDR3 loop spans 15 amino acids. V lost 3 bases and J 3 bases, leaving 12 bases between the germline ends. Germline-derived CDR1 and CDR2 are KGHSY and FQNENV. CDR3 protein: CASSHRDRVNQPQHF. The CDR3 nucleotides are TGTGCCAGCAGCCACCGCGACAGAGTCAATCAGCCCCAGCATTTT.

The CDR3: CASSRWTSEKQETQYF. CDR3 bases: TGTGCCAGCAGCAGATGGACTAGCGAAAAACAAGAGACCCAGTACTTC. The chain carries TRBV7-9 and TRBJ2-5, with TRBD2 identical over 9 bases. The V segment lost 5 bases and the J segment 2 bases; nucleotides outside the gene matches: 9. Germline CDR1 is SEHNR and CDR2 is FQNEAQ (reference sequence). This CDR3 spans 16 amino acids.

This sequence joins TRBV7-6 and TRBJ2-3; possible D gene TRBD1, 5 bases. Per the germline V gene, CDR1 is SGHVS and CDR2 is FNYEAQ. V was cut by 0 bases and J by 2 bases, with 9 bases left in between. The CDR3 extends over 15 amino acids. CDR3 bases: TGTGCCAGCAGCTTAGCTGGGGCGCACACAGATACGCAGTATTTT. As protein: CASSLAGAHTDTQYF.

CDR3 coding DNA: TGTGCCAGCAGCCTAACAGGAGCGGGTTTAGGGCAGCCCCAGCATTTT. Its translation: CASSLTGAGLGQPQHF. The chain links TRBV7-9 to TRBJ1-5; a weak D match, TRBD1 (5 bases). V lost 5 bases and J lost 7, with 21 bases in between. The length of the CDR3 is 16 residues. CDR1 is SEHNR and CDR2 is FQNEAQ in the germline V gene (reference sequence). Using reference TRBV7-9 and TRBJ1-5 for the parts outside the CDR3, the full variable domain is DTGVSQNPRHKITKRGQNVTFRCDPISEHNRLYWYRQTLGQGPEFLTYFQNEAQLEKSRLLSDRFSAERPKGSFSTLEIQRTEQGDSAMYLCASSLTGAGLGQPQHFGDGTRLSIL.

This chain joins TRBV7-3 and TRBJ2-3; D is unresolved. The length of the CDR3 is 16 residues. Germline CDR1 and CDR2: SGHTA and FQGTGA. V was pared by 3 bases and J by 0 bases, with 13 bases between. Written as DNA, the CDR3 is TGTGCCAGCAGCTTCGAGCCCTCCCCCAGCACAGATACGCAGTATTTT. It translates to CASSFEPSPSTDTQYF. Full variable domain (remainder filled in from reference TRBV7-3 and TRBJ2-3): GAGVSQTPSNKVTEKGKYVELRCDPISGHTALYWYRQSLGQGPEFLIYFQGTGAADDSGLPNDRFFAVRPEGSVSTLKIQRTERGDSAVYLCASSFEPSPSTDTQYFGPGTRLTVL.

The CDR3 protein is CASSITGWGNTIYF. As DNA, the CDR3 is TGTGCCAGCAGCATCACAGGGTGGGGAAACACCATATATTTT. The chain carries TRBV7-2 and TRBJ1-3; D may be TRBD1 (6 bases). The germline CDR1 and CDR2 sequences are SGHTA and FQGNSA. The V and J ends lost 5 bases and 4 bases respectively, with 12 bases between them. The CDR3 is 14 residues long.

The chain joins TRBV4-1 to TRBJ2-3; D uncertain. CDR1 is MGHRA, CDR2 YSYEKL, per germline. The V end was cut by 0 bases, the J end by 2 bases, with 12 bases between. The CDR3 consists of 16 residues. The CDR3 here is CASSQESLIATDTQYF. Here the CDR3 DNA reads TGCGCCAGCAGCCAAGAGTCGCTAATAGCCACAGATACGCAGTATTTT.

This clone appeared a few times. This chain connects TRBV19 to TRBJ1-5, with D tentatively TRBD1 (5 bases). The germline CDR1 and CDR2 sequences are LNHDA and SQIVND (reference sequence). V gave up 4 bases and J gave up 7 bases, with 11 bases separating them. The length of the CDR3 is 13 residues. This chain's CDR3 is CASSSQGKQPQHF. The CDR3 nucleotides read TGTGCCAGTAGTAGCCAGGGTAAACAGCCCCAGCATTTT.

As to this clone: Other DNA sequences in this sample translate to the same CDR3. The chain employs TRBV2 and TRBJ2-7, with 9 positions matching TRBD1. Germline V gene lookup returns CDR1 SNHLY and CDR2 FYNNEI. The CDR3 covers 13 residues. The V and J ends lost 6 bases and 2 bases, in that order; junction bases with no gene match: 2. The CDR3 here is CASSRDRAYEQYF. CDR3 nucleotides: TGTGCCAGCAGCAGGGACAGGGCCTACGAGCAGTACTTC.

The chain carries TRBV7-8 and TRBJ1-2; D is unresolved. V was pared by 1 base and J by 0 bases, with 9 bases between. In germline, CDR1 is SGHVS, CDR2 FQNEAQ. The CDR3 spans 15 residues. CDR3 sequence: CASSLGDGANYGYTF. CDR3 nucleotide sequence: TGTGCCAGCAGCTTAGGCGACGGAGCTAACTATGGCTACACCTTC.

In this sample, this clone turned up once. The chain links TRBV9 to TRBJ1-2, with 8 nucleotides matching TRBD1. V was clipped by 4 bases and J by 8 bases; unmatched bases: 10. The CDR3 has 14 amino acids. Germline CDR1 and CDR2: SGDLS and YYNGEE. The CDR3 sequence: CASSLSSTGVGYTF. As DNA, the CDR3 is TGTGCCAGCAGCCTTAGCTCGACAGGGGTAGGCTACACCTTC.

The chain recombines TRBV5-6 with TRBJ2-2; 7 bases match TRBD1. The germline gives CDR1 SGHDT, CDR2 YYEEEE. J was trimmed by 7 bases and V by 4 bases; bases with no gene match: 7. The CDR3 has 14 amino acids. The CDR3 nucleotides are TGTGCCAGCAGCCCCCTGGACAGGCACGGGGAGCTGTTTTTT. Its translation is CASSPLDRHGELFF. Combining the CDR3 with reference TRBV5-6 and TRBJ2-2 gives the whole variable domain DAGVTQSPTHLIKTRGQQVTLRCSPKSGHDTVSWYQQALGQGPQFIFQYYEEEERQRGNFPDRFSGHQFPNYSSELNVNALLLGDSALYLCASSPLDRHGELFFGEGSRLTVL.

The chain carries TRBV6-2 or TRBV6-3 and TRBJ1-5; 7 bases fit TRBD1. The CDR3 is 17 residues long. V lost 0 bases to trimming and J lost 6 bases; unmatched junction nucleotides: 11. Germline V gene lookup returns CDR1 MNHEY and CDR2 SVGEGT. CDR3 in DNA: TGTGCCAGCAGTTACTCGTCTTGGTCAGGGGGAGGTCAGCCCCAGCATTTT. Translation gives CASSYSSWSGGGQPQHF.

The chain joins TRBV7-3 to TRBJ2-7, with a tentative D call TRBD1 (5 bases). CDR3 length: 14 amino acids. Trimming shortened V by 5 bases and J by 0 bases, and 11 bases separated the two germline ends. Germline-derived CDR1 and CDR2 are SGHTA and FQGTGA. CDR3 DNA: TGTGCCAGCAGCCCACATGACAGCTCCTACGAGCAGTACTTC. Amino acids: CASSPHDSSYEQYF.

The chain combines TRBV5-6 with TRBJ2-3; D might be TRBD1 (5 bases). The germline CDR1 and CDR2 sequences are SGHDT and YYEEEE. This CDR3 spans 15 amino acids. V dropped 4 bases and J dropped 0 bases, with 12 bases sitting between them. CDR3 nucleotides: TGTGCCAGCAGCCTCCTTGGACATAGCACAGATACGCAGTATTTT. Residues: CASSLLGHSTDTQYF. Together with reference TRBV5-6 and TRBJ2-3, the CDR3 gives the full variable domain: DAGVTQSPTHLIKTRGQQVTLRCSPKSGHDTVSWYQQALGQGPQFIFQYYEEEERQRGNFPDRFSGHQFPNYSSELNVNALLLGDSALYLCASSLLGHSTDTQYFGPGTRLTVL.